A selection of T cell receptor beta chains follows, all from one sample in a study of graft-versus-host responses after intestinal transplantation. Sequencing was performed with immunoSEQ multiplex PCR; in TCRdb, only in-frame clones are kept and a portion is missing. The table lists some 120,000 clones, 90% of them singletons, with approximately 0.18% in the top ten. These receptors' antigens are unknown. This material consisted of unstimulated CD4+ T cells sorted from spleen or lymph node cells, taken before intestinal transplant. All receptors derive from a human donor who received an intestinal transplant. Each CDR3 is given with its conserved first and last residue. A D gene is named only where the DNA matches it firmly. Only some rows state a clone size, as once, few, many or a class for expanded clones.

j_gene | abundance | d_gene | v_gene | CDR3nt | CDR3aa
TRBJ1-2 | NA | NA | TRBV7-2 | TGTGCCAGCAGCTTAGAGTCCTTCCGGCGGGGCGCCTATGGCTACACCTTC | CASSLESFRRGAYGYTF
TRBJ1-6 | NA | NA | TRBV5-4 | TGTGCCAGCAGCTTCCAGGGTCCCCACGAGTCACCCCTCCACTTT | CASSFQGPHESPLHF
TRBJ1-2 | NA | NA | TRBV28 | TGTGCCAGCATCTCGTCGTTGGGGAACAGGGATAACTATGGCTACACCTTC | CASISSLGNRDNYGYTF
TRBJ2-2 | NA | NA | TRBV5-1 | TGCGCCAGCAGCTTGGTTGTAGGGGCGAACACCGGGGAGCTGTTTTTT | CASSLVVGANTGELFF
TRBJ2-1 | NA | TRBD1 | TRBV11-2 | TGTGCCAGCAGCCAAGGGACAGGGTCCTACAATGAGCAGTTCTTC | CASSQGTGSYNEQFF
TRBJ1-2 | NA | NA | TRBV9 | TGTGCCAGCAGCGCCTACAGCTATGGCTACACCTTC | CASSAYSYGYTF
TRBJ2-2 | NA | TRBD2 | TRBV19 | TGTGCCAGTAGTCCACTTAGCGGGAGGGCGGGTGGCACCGGGGAGCTGTTTTTT | CASSPLSGRAGGTGELFF
TRBJ1-4 | NA | NA | TRBV28 | TGTGCCAGTAGGGAGCAGCCTAATGAAAAACTGTTTTTT | CASREQPNEKLFF
TRBJ1-4 | NA | TRBD1 | TRBV19 | TGTGCCAGTAGTGGGGGGACAGCCCTCTCAACTAATGAAAAACTGTTTTTT | CASSGGTALSTNEKLFF
TRBJ1-5 | NA | NA | TRBV28 | TGTGCCAGCAGTTTTCGACTCCCCAATCAGCCCCAGCATTTT | CASSFRLPNQPQHF
TRBJ1-2 | NA | NA | TRBV9 | TGTGCCAGCAGACAGGGCTATGGCTACACCTTC | CASRQGYGYTF
TRBJ2-4 | few | TRBD2 | TRBV7-8 | TGTGCCAGCAGCTTAGTTGGCGGGGGCGGGGGGGCCAAAAACATTCAGTACTTC | CASSLVGGGGGAKNIQYF
TRBJ2-2 | NA | NA | TRBV6-5 | TGTGCCAGCAGTTACTCTGCAGCGAGGAACACCGGGGAGCTGTTTTTT | CASSYSAARNTGELFF
TRBJ2-7 | NA | TRBD1 | TRBV10-3 | TGTGCCACCGCTGCCGGACAGGCCTACGAGCAGTACTTC | CATAAGQAYEQYF
TRBJ2-7 | NA | TRBD2 | TRBV6-1 | TGTGCCAGCAGTGAACCGGGGAGCGGGGGGGTTTACGAGCAGTACTTC | CASSEPGSGGVYEQYF
TRBJ2-1 | once | NA | TRBV4-2 | TGTGCCAGCAGCCAAGCCACTAGCAGCGTGTACAATGAGCAGTTCTTC | CASSQATSSVYNEQFF
TRBJ1-1 | NA | TRBD1 | TRBV7-2 | TGTGCCAGCAGCTTCCCGACAGGGAAGGGCACTGAAGCTTTCTTT | CASSFPTGKGTEAFF
TRBJ2-3 | NA | TRBD2 | TRBV11-3 | TGTGCCAGCAGCTCCGGGTGGACTAGCGGGAGGCCTAGCACAGATACGCAGTATTTT | CASSSGWTSGRPSTDTQYF
TRBJ2-3 | NA | NA | TRBV15 | TGTGCCACCAGCAGAGGTAGCAGAATCACAGATACGCAGTATTTT | CATSRGSRITDTQYF
TRBJ2-1 | NA | TRBD2 | TRBV6-5 | TGTGCCAGCAGTTACTCTCTCGCGGGGGGGTACAATGAGCAGTTCTTC | CASSYSLAGGYNEQFF
TRBJ1-1 | NA | NA | TRBV2 | TGTGCCAGCAGGTACGGACAGAACACTGAAGCTTTCTTT | CASRYGQNTEAFF
TRBJ1-2 | NA | NA | TRBV7-6 | TGTGCCAGCAGCCCCCCGGGGGGCAGGCAGAACTATGGCTACACCTTC | CASSPPGGRQNYGYTF
TRBJ1-2 | NA | NA | TRBV6-6 | TGTGCCAGCAGTTACTCGAAGGGGAATAACTATGGCTACACCTTC | CASSYSKGNNYGYTF
TRBJ1-5 | NA | NA | TRBV7-2 | TGTGCCAGCAGCTTAGCAGCGGGGATTCAGCATTTT | CASSLAAGIQHF
TRBJ1-2 | NA | NA | TRBV6-1 | TGTGCCAGCAGTGAAATCGTTGTCCTCGGGGTCGGCTACACCTTC | CASSEIVVLGVGYTF
TRBJ1-1 | NA | TRBD1 | TRBV5-4 | TGTGCCAGCAGCTTGGGGGGGACACAGGGGGCGAACACTGAAGCTTTCTTT | CASSLGGTQGANTEAFF
TRBJ2-1 | NA | TRBD2 | TRBV25-1 | TGTGCCAGCAGTGGAGGACTAGCGGGGGTTTTTGAGCAGTTCTTC | CASSGGLAGVFEQFF
TRBJ1-2 | NA | TRBD1 | TRBV28 | TGTGCCAGCAGGACAGGGCTCTATGGCTACACCTTC | CASRTGLYGYTF
TRBJ2-2 | NA | TRBD1 | TRBV9 | TGTGCCAGCAGCGAACGGGACAGGGTCTCCGGGGAGCTGTTTTTT | CASSERDRVSGELFF
TRBJ2-3 | NA | TRBD1 | TRBV10-3 | TGTGCCATCAGTTCAGGGATGGCAGGGGGCGCGGATACGCAGTATTTT | CAISSGMAGGADTQYF
TRBJ2-7 | NA | NA | TRBV6-6 | TGTGCCAGCATGTTTGGACAGACTTACGAGCAGTACTTC | CASMFGQTYEQYF
TRBJ1-1 | NA | NA | TRBV6-6 | TGTGCCAGCAGTTGGGGCAGGGGCAGGGACACTGAAGCTTTCTTT | CASSWGRGRDTEAFF
TRBJ2-1 | NA | TRBD2 | TRBV6-5 | TGTGCCAGCAGTTACTACGGGGGGTACAATGAGCAGTTCTTC | CASSYYGGYNEQFF
TRBJ2-7 | NA | TRBD1 | TRBV25-1 | TGTGCCAGCAAACCAGGGGGCCTTTACTACGAGCAGTACTTC | CASKPGGLYYEQYF
TRBJ1-5 | NA | TRBD1 | TRBV12-5 | TGTGCTAGTGGTCTTACAGGGGGCCAGCCCCAGCATTTT | CASGLTGGQPQHF
TRBJ2-7 | NA | TRBD2 | TRBV28 | TGTGCCAGCAGTTTTCTGGGGGGGGTTTACGAGCAGTACTTC | CASSFLGGVYEQYF
TRBJ2-3 | NA | NA | TRBV10-3 | TGTGCCATCAGGGACAGCGCAGATACGCAGTATTTT | CAIRDSADTQYF
TRBJ2-3 | NA | NA | TRBV6-1 | TGTGCCAGCAGTGGACAGGCTCGCACAGATACGCAGTATTTT | CASSGQARTDTQYF
TRBJ2-3 | NA | TRBD2 | TRBV5-1 | TGCGCCAGCAGCGCGACTAGCGGGAACGCAGATACGCAGTATTTT | CASSATSGNADTQYF
TRBJ2-4 | NA | NA | TRBV6-5 | TGTGCCAGCAGTTACAGGGAGCGCGGCATTCAGTACTTC | CASSYRERGIQYF
TRBJ1-2 | NA | NA | TRBV18 | TGTGCCAGCTCACATACGGCTAACTATGGCTACACCTTC | CASSHTANYGYTF
TRBJ2-3 | NA | TRBD2 | TRBV5-1 | TGCGCCAGCAGCTTCCTAGCGGGAATGCACGGGGCAGATACGCAGTATTTT | CASSFLAGMHGADTQYF
TRBJ2-1 | NA | NA | TRBV5-1 | TGCGCCAGCAGCTCGGTCCTCGGGGACTCACAGTTCTTC | CASSSVLGDSQFF
TRBJ2-3 | NA | NA | TRBV29-1 | TGCAGCGTTGGGTCCTCGACGAGGGCCACAGATACGCAGTATTTT | CSVGSSTRATDTQYF
TRBJ1-2 | NA | NA | TRBV2 | TGTGCCAGCGCGTCGATAGGGGGGGTGTATGGCTACACCTTC | CASASIGGVYGYTF